The rows below give T cell receptor beta chains drawn from one sample of a study of blood T cells in healthy people across ages. TCRdb independently ran MiXCR on the 5' RACE reads; one entry per CDR3 protein. The sample shows over 600,000 distinct CDR3 sequences, more than 20% of them seen only once. The sequenced material came from blood. The receptors shown here come from a man in his 70s in good health. Both conserved end residues are part of each CDR3. Each record gives: clone size, J gene, CDR3 length, V gene, D gene, CDR3 DNA, CDR3 protein. A D gene is named only where the DNA matches it firmly. Not every row has a clone size; where given, it reads once, few, many or a size class.

abundance: .
j_gene: TRBJ2-1
len: 13
v_gene: TRBV20-1
d_gene: TRBD2
CDR3nt: TGCAGTGTTGAGGCTAGCGGGATTAATGAGCAGTTCTTC
CDR3aa: CSVEASGINEQFF

abundance: .
j_gene: TRBJ2-1
len: 12
v_gene: TRBV30
d_gene: .
CDR3nt: TGTGCCTGGCAAGGGTCGGACAATGAGCAGTTCTTC
CDR3aa: CAWQGSDNEQFF

abundance: .
j_gene: TRBJ2-1
len: 12
v_gene: TRBV2
d_gene: .
CDR3nt: TGTGGATCCACTAGCTCCTACAATGAGCAGTTCTTC
CDR3aa: CGSTSSYNEQFF

abundance: few
j_gene: TRBJ2-1
len: 14
v_gene: TRBV20-1
d_gene: .
CDR3nt: TGCAGTGCTAGGGAAAGGAACTTCTACAATGAGCAGTTCTTC
CDR3aa: CSARERNFYNEQFF

abundance: few
j_gene: TRBJ2-3
len: 13
v_gene: TRBV20-1
d_gene: TRBD2
CDR3nt: TGCAGTGCCCCCGGGACTAGCAAAGAGGCGCAGTATTTT
CDR3aa: CSAPGTSKEAQYF

abundance: few
j_gene: TRBJ2-1
len: 20
v_gene: TRBV7-3
d_gene: TRBD1
CDR3nt: TGTGCCAGCAGCTTAAGGCGGGACAGGGGGCCTGGACTAGCTTACAATGAGCAGTTCTTC
CDR3aa: CASSLRRDRGPGLAYNEQFF

abundance: few
j_gene: TRBJ2-7
len: 15
v_gene: TRBV2
d_gene: .
CDR3nt: TGTGCCAGCAGTGAAGTGGTGGGCAACTCCTACGGGCAGTACTTC
CDR3aa: CASSEVVGNSYGQYF

abundance: many
j_gene: TRBJ1-4
len: 15
v_gene: TRBV19
d_gene: TRBD1
CDR3nt: TGTGCCAGTAGTATTGCGGCAGGGGGCCTTGAAAAACTGTTTTTT
CDR3aa: CASSIAAGGLEKLFF

abundance: many
j_gene: TRBJ2-4
len: 14
v_gene: TRBV6-5
d_gene: .
CDR3nt: TGTGCCAGCAGGGGGGACGGGACAAAGAACATTCAGTACTTC
CDR3aa: CASRGDGTKNIQYF

abundance: .
j_gene: TRBJ2-1
len: 14
v_gene: TRBV28
d_gene: .
CDR3nt: TGTGCCAGCAGTCTACCCCTCTCCTACAATGAGCAGTTCTTC
CDR3aa: CASSLPLSYNEQFF

abundance: .
j_gene: TRBJ2-7
len: 17
v_gene: TRBV4-3
d_gene: TRBD2
CDR3nt: TGCGCCAGCAGCCAAGGGGGAAGAACTAGCGGGGGATACGAGCAGTACTTC
CDR3aa: CASSQGGRTSGGYEQYF

abundance: few
j_gene: TRBJ2-7
len: 16
v_gene: TRBV20-1
d_gene: TRBD2
CDR3nt: TGCAGTGCTAGAGATTCCTCAGGACTAGCGGCCTACGAGCAGTACTTC
CDR3aa: CSARDSSGLAAYEQYF

abundance: .
j_gene: TRBJ2-3
len: 16
v_gene: TRBV19
d_gene: TRBD1
CDR3nt: TGTGCCAGTAGAAAAGGACAGGGGCCCAGCACAGATACGCAGTATTTT
CDR3aa: CASRKGQGPSTDTQYF

abundance: .
j_gene: TRBJ2-1
len: 11
v_gene: TRBV29-1
d_gene: .
CDR3nt: TGCAGCGTGATGACAGGTAGTGAGCAGTTCTTC
CDR3aa: CSVMTGSEQFF

abundance: .
j_gene: TRBJ2-7
len: 15
v_gene: TRBV20-1
d_gene: .
CDR3nt: TGCAGTGCTAGAGACGCTGGACAGAGCTCCTACGAGCAGTACTTC
CDR3aa: CSARDAGQSSYEQYF

abundance: few
j_gene: TRBJ1-1
len: 14
v_gene: TRBV7-2
d_gene: .
CDR3nt: TGTGCCAGCAGCTTTTTGGGGCAGGGTGGTGAAGCTTTCTTT
CDR3aa: CASSFLGQGGEAFF

abundance: few
j_gene: TRBJ2-5
len: 15
v_gene: TRBV12-3/TRBV12-4
d_gene: TRBD1
CDR3nt: TGTACCAGCAGTTCCGGACAGGGGGATGTCGGGACCCAGTACTTC
CDR3aa: CTSSSGQGDVGTQYF

abundance: .
j_gene: TRBJ1-1
len: 15
v_gene: TRBV2
d_gene: .
CDR3nt: TGTGCCAGCACAGGGCAGGGGACCATGAACACTGAAGCTTTCTTT
CDR3aa: CASTGQGTMNTEAFF

abundance: .
j_gene: TRBJ2-6
len: 17
v_gene: TRBV9
d_gene: .
CDR3nt: TGTGCCAGCAGCGTAGGAAGACAGAGCTCTGGGGCCAACGTCCTGACTTTC
CDR3aa: CASSVGRQSSGANVLTF

abundance: .
j_gene: TRBJ2-7
len: 14
v_gene: TRBV28
d_gene: .
CDR3nt: TGTGCCAGCAGCTCGGGGTTCACCCCCTACGAGCAGTACTTC
CDR3aa: CASSSGFTPYEQYF

abundance: once
j_gene: TRBJ1-1
len: 13
v_gene: TRBV27
d_gene: .
CDR3nt: TGTGCCAGCAGCCAAGGGATGAGGGGGAAAGCTTTCTTT
CDR3aa: CASSQGMRGKAFF

abundance: many
j_gene: TRBJ2-7
len: 14
v_gene: TRBV20-1
d_gene: .
CDR3nt: TGCAGTGCTAGAGATTCCAGGGGTTTCTACGAGCAGTACTTC
CDR3aa: CSARDSRGFYEQYF

abundance: few
j_gene: TRBJ2-3
len: 14
v_gene: TRBV7-9
d_gene: TRBD1
CDR3nt: TGTGCCAGCAGCCTAACAGGGGGCGCAGATACGCAGTATTTT
CDR3aa: CASSLTGGADTQYF

abundance: few
j_gene: TRBJ1-1
len: 14
v_gene: TRBV9
d_gene: TRBD1
CDR3nt: TGTGCCAGCAGCGCGCAGGGGGCGGGCACTGAAGCTTTCTTT
CDR3aa: CASSAQGAGTEAFF

abundance: .
j_gene: TRBJ2-5
len: 14
v_gene: TRBV5-1
d_gene: .
CDR3nt: TGCGCCAGCAGCTTGACTGCAGGGATGGAGACCCAGTACTTC
CDR3aa: CASSLTAGMETQYF

abundance: few
j_gene: TRBJ1-4
len: 15
v_gene: TRBV10-3
d_gene: .
CDR3nt: TGTGCCATCAGTGAGTCAGCAGATCTGCGTGAAAAACTGTTTTTT
CDR3aa: CAISESADLREKLFF

abundance: few
j_gene: TRBJ2-5
len: 14
v_gene: TRBV7-9
d_gene: .
CDR3nt: TGTGCCAACAGCTTGTTTGAACTAGCAGAGACCCAGTACTTC
CDR3aa: CANSLFELAETQYF

abundance: .
j_gene: TRBJ2-5
len: 12
v_gene: TRBV6-6
d_gene: .
CDR3nt: TGTGCCAGCAGTACCCACACAGAGACCCAGTACTTC
CDR3aa: CASSTHTETQYF

abundance: .
j_gene: TRBJ1-1
len: 11
v_gene: TRBV7-9
d_gene: .
CDR3nt: TGTGCCAGCAGCTGGGAGCAGGTAGCTTTCTTT
CDR3aa: CASSWEQVAFF

abundance: few
j_gene: TRBJ2-7
len: 14
v_gene: TRBV27
d_gene: .
CDR3nt: TGTGCCAGCAGTCCCCACGGGGTGGCCTACGAGCAGTACTTC
CDR3aa: CASSPHGVAYEQYF

abundance: few
j_gene: TRBJ2-3
len: 14
v_gene: TRBV10-1
d_gene: TRBD1
CDR3nt: TGCGCCAGCAGTGCCGCAGACAGGGTGGATACGCAGTATTTT
CDR3aa: CASSAADRVDTQYF

abundance: .
j_gene: TRBJ2-2
len: 13
v_gene: TRBV20-1
d_gene: .
CDR3nt: TGCAGTGCTAGGGCGGGGGCAACCGGGGAGCTGTTTTTT
CDR3aa: CSARAGATGELFF

abundance: few
j_gene: TRBJ2-7
len: 15
v_gene: TRBV28
d_gene: TRBD2
CDR3nt: TGTGCCAGCAGTTTAGGACTAGCCGCCGGCTACGAGCAGTACTTC
CDR3aa: CASSLGLAAGYEQYF

abundance: .
j_gene: TRBJ2-1
len: 14
v_gene: TRBV2
d_gene: TRBD1
CDR3nt: TGTGCCAGCGGGGGATGGACAGGGAACAATGAGCAGTTCTTC
CDR3aa: CASGGWTGNNEQFF

abundance: few
j_gene: TRBJ2-7
len: 16
v_gene: TRBV5-1
d_gene: TRBD2
CDR3nt: TGCGCCAGCAGCTTGGTAGGGTCGGGAGGGACAAACGAGCAGTACTTC
CDR3aa: CASSLVGSGGTNEQYF

abundance: many
j_gene: TRBJ2-7
len: 14
v_gene: TRBV2
d_gene: .
CDR3nt: TGTGCCAGCAGGGTTAGCGGCCTCTCCTACGAGCAGTACTTC
CDR3aa: CASRVSGLSYEQYF

abundance: .
j_gene: TRBJ2-2
len: 14
v_gene: TRBV7-2
d_gene: TRBD2
CDR3nt: TGTGCCAGCAGCTCGACAGCGGGGGGCGGGGAGCTGTTTTTT
CDR3aa: CASSSTAGGGELFF

abundance: .
j_gene: TRBJ1-5
len: 14
v_gene: TRBV4-1
d_gene: .
CDR3nt: TGCGCCAGCAGCCAAGAGGGAAAACGTCAGCCCCAGCATTTT
CDR3aa: CASSQEGKRQPQHF

abundance: .
j_gene: TRBJ1-3
len: 16
v_gene: TRBV3-1
d_gene: .
CDR3nt: TGTGCCAGCAGCCAACCTTCGATGGAATCTGGAAACACCATATATTTT
CDR3aa: CASSQPSMESGNTIYF

abundance: .
j_gene: TRBJ1-6
len: 12
v_gene: TRBV27
d_gene: .
CDR3nt: TGTGCCAGCAGTGCCTTAAATTCACCCCTCCACTTT
CDR3aa: CASSALNSPLHF

abundance: .
j_gene: TRBJ2-5
len: 13
v_gene: TRBV20-1
d_gene: TRBD1
CDR3nt: TGCAGGGCGCGGCAGGGGGCAGGAGAGACCCAGTACTTC
CDR3aa: CRARQGAGETQYF

abundance: few
j_gene: TRBJ2-1
len: 15
v_gene: TRBV6-6
d_gene: TRBD2
CDR3nt: TGTGCCAGCAGTTTCCGACTAGCGGGAGTGGATGAGCAGTTCTTC
CDR3aa: CASSFRLAGVDEQFF